This T cell receptor beta chain was documented in a study of early T cells in non-severe SARS-CoV-2 infection. As for the study in general: Unsorted whole blood bulk RNA was sequenced, with unpaired chains. Regarding the study as a whole: CD4 and private specificities were missed by VDJdb matching, which favored anti-spike CD8 responses.

Each single cDNA molecule received a unique molecular identifier. TCRdb itself ran the 5' RACE reads through MiXCR, one entry per CDR3 protein. The sample has about 64,000 distinct CDR3 sequences; approximately 12% are singletons. Trimming pared 5 bases from V and 4 bases from J, leaving 9 bases between. The length of the CDR3 is 13 residues. Germline CDR1 reads SGHVS; CDR2 reads FQNEAQ. On this clonotype itself: Antigen unknown.

The chain joins TRBV7-8 to TRBJ1-5; no reliable D call. This sequence originates from an adult who was a healthcare worker with PCR-confirmed SARS-CoV-2 infection or an uninfected control (not recorded which). The specimen comprised whole blood, sampled at baseline. In DNA form, the CDR3 reads TGTGCCAGCAGCCCTGACGGGAATCAGCCCCAGCATTTT. Translated: CASSPDGNQPQHF.